One sample yielded the 15 T cell receptor beta chains listed below, sequenced in a study of T cells in Graves' hyperthyroidism and ophthalmopathy. RNA transcripts provided the source from which TCR beta CDR3 regions were amplified. Researchers ran a first-round RT-PCR on the TCR CDR3 using the HTBI primer set. TCRdb called the multiplex PCR reads again in MiXCR, with one record for every CDR3 protein. The repertoire consists of around 520,000 distinct CDR3 sequences, with 14% occurring once and the leading ten covering around 17%. Material: blood. The receptors shown here come from a woman younger than 30 with Graves' hyperthyroidism.

This clonotype was counted ten times or more. The CDR3 nucleotides read TGCGCCAGCAGCTTGGGCCCCAGGACTAGCGGGAGGACAGATACGCAGTATTTT. Translating it yields CASSLGPRTSGRTDTQYF. This chain links TRBV5-1 with TRBJ2-3; 14 nucleotides match TRBD2. V lost 0 bases to trimming and J lost 3 bases; unmatched junction nucleotides: 6. Looked up from germline, CDR1 is SGHRS and CDR2 is YFSETQ. This CDR3 region has 18 residues.

The chain joins TRBV7-3 to TRBJ2-1; D not certain. Germline assignment: CDR1 SGHTA and CDR2 FQGTGA. The germline V and J ends were trimmed by 4 bases and 6 bases, with 10 bases remaining between them. There are 13 residues in the CDR3. This CDR3 is CASSSLVLNEQFF. In DNA form, the CDR3 reads TGTGCCAGCAGCTCTCTAGTGCTCAATGAGCAGTTCTTC.

There are a few counts of this clonotype. The chain uses TRBV14 and TRBJ2-7; 9 bases agree with TRBD1. Germline V gene data show CDR1 as SGHDN and CDR2 as FVKESK. Trimming cost V 0 bases and J 1 base; bases outside gene matches: 10. CDR3 size: 18 residues. CDR3 amino acids: CASSQEGGQGAVSYEQYF. The CDR3 DNA reads as TGTGCCAGCAGCCAAGAGGGGGGACAGGGTGCGGTATCCTACGAGCAGTACTTC.

This clonotype was counted at least ten times. The rearrangement uses TRBV2 and TRBJ1-1; no reliable D call. The germline V gene has CDR1 SNHLY and CDR2 FYNNEI. The CDR3 is 14 amino acids. The V end was cut by 7 bases, the J end by 0 bases, with 12 bases between. CDR3: CASTDTLLNTEAFF. CDR3 bases: TGTGCCAGCACGGATACGCTTTTGAACACTGAAGCTTTCTTT.

This clonotype was observed many times. This sequence joins TRBV12-3 or TRBV12-4 and TRBJ2-3; 8 bases are shared with TRBD2. The CDR3 totals 15 residues. V lost 3 bases to trimming and J lost 4 bases; unmatched junction nucleotides: 6. CDR3 protein: CASSFSLGLADTQYF. CDR3 nucleotides: TGTGCCAGCAGTTTTAGTTTGGGACTAGCAGATACGCAGTATTTT.

A few counts support this clonotype. The J gene is TRBJ2-5, the V gene TRBV6-1, with 7 bases aligning to TRBD1. With 6 bases clipped from V and 0 bases from J, the junction kept 7 bases outside the gene matches. Germline V CDR1 and CDR2: MNHNS, SASEGT. This CDR3 spans 15 amino acids. Here the CDR3 reads CASSLDRVYQETQYF. In DNA, the CDR3 is TGTGCCAGCAGCCTCGACAGGGTATACCAAGAGACCCAGTACTTC.

The V call is TRBV10-3, the J call TRBJ2-7; 7 bases agree with TRBD2. Looked up from germline, CDR1 is ENHRY and CDR2 is SYGVKD. This CDR3 is 13 amino acids long. V trimming: 10 bases; J trimming: 4 bases; junction bases outside the gene matches: 10. CDR3: CATREGLTYEQYF. The CDR3 region has the DNA TGTGCCACGAGAGAGGGACTAACATACGAGCAGTACTTC.

In its sample, this clonotype was seen many times. The chain employs TRBV25-1 and TRBJ1-1; TRBD1 matches at 8 bases. The CDR3 loop spans 16 amino acids. Germline V gene lookup returns CDR1 MGHDK and CDR2 SYGVNS. Losses at the gene ends were 1 base for V and 5 bases for J; bases not matched to a gene: 9. The CDR3 coding sequence is TGTGCCAGCAGTGAATGGGGCAGGGGGCGGAGTACTGAAGCTTTCTTT. Translation gives CASSEWGRGRSTEAFF.

This clonotype was detected many times. V is TRBV7-8 and J is TRBJ1-2; 7 bases align to TRBD1. Losses at the gene ends were 4 bases for V and 4 bases for J; bases not matched to a gene: 12. The CDR3 sequence is 16 residues long. Germline assignment: CDR1 SGHVS and CDR2 FQNEAQ. CDR3 residues: CASSSPLGQAGYGYTF. CDR3 DNA sequence: TGTGCCAGCAGCTCCCCCCTCGGACAGGCCGGCTATGGCTACACCTTC.

In this sample, this clonotype turned up many times. The chain is built from TRBV20-1 and TRBJ2-3; perhaps TRBD2 as D (6 bases). The V gene's germline CDR1 is DFQATT and CDR2 SNEGSKA (reference sequence). The length of the CDR3 is 15 residues. V was pared by 3 bases and J by 2 bases, with 15 bases between. CDR3 sequence reads: CSASTEGGLTDTQYF. For the CDR3, the DNA is TGCAGTGCTAGTACGGAAGGAGGGCTCACAGATACGCAGTATTTT.

This clonotype was seen a handful of times. The chain links TRBV4-2 to TRBJ2-1; D perhaps matches TRBD1 (6 bases). V dropped 4 bases and J dropped 9 bases, with 16 bases sitting between them. The germline V gene encodes CDR1 LGHNA and CDR2 YNFKEQ. This CDR3 contains 14 residues. The CDR3 nucleotides read TGTGCCAGCAGCCTTGGGACAAGTGTCAGTGAGCAGTTCTTC. This sequence encodes CASSLGTSVSEQFF.

V and J are TRBV30 and TRBJ1-2, with D possibly TRBD1 on 5 matching bases. The CDR3 length is 14 residues. Trimming removed 1 base from V and 4 bases from J, with 13 bases in between. Per the germline V gene, CDR1 is GTSNPN and CDR2 is SVGIG (reference sequence). CDR3 sequence (DNA): TGTGCCTGGAGTGAGGGGACTTTCTTCTATGGCTACACCTTC. As protein: CAWSEGTFFYGYTF.

As for this clonotype: A much larger clonotype is one base distant, so this may be a read error. CDR3 region: CTSSLRDSNTGELFF. Here the CDR3 DNA reads TGCACCAGCAGCCTCCGGGACTCCAACACCGGGGAGCTGTTTTTT. The V and J genes are TRBV5-1 and TRBJ2-2; D is possibly TRBD2 (6 bases). The CDR3 has 15 residues. In germline, CDR1 is SGHRS, CDR2 YFSETQ. The variable domain in full, with the rest retrieved from reference TRBV5-1 and TRBJ2-2, is KAGVTQTPRYLIKTRGQQVTLSCSPISGHRSVSWYQQTPGQGLQFLFEYFSETQRNKGNFPGRFSGRQFSNSRSEMNVSTLELGDSALYLCTSSLRDSNTGELFFGEGSRLTVL.

This clonotype was found a few times. The chain links TRBV11-1 to TRBJ2-3, with 7 bases lining up with TRBD1. The CDR3 has 16 residues. Germline loops: CDR1 SGHAT, CDR2 FQDESV (reference sequence). Losses at the gene ends were 1 base for V and 2 bases for J; bases not matched to a gene: 6. The CDR3 loop reads CASSLVGTEVTDTQYF. CDR3 sequence (DNA): TGTGCCAGCAGCTTAGTCGGGACAGAAGTCACAGATACGCAGTATTTT. Full variable domain (outside the CDR3, taken from reference TRBV11-1 and TRBJ2-3): EAEVAQSPRYKITEKSQAVAFWCDPISGHATLYWYRQILGQGPELLVQFQDESVVDDSQLPKDRFSAERLKGVDSTLKIQPAELGDSAMYLCASSLVGTEVTDTQYFGPGTRLTVL.

The rearrangement links TRBV20-1 to TRBJ1-1; the D is unclear. The V end lost 3 bases, the J end lost 2 bases, and 16 bases lay between the germline ends. CDR3 length: 15 residues. The V gene's germline CDR1 is DFQATT and CDR2 SNEGSKA (reference sequence). CDR3 coding DNA: TGCAGTGCTAGGGACCGCCTAAGAGCTAACACTGAAGCTTTCTTT. Encoded protein: CSARDRLRANTEAFF.